This is a list of T cell receptor beta chains from one sample in a study of T cells in Graves' hyperthyroidism and ophthalmopathy. TCRdb reprocessed the multiplex PCR reads via MiXCR and lists one record per CDR3 protein. The table has more than 450,000 distinct CDR3 sequences, 13% to 15% seen once. The sample taken for sequencing was blood. Receptors originate from a woman aged 40 to 55 with Graves' hyperthyroidism. CDR3s include the opening cysteine and the closing phenylalanine or tryptophan. A D gene is named only where the DNA matches it firmly. Some rows mark clone size as missing; the rest say once, few, many or name a class of expanded clone.

D gene	V gene	clone size	J gene	CDR3 protein	CDR3 DNA
TRBD2	TRBV20-1	.	TRBJ2-7	CSARDGTSSDEQYF	TGCAGTGCTAGAGATGGGACTAGCTCCGACGAGCAGTACTTC
.	TRBV2	.	TRBJ2-1	CASSVRASYSEQFF	TGTGCCAGCAGTGTTAGGGCATCCTACAGTGAGCAGTTCTTC
.	TRBV6-6	many	TRBJ2-5	CASSYSSIWGSEETQYF	TGTGCCAGCAGTTACTCATCGATTTGGGGCTCCGAAGAGACCCAGTACTTC
TRBD2	TRBV19	.	TRBJ2-1	CASSIGLAGGKPPHNEQFF	TGTGCCAGTAGTATAGGGCTAGCGGGAGGAAAACCGCCCCACAATGAGCAGTTCTTC
.	TRBV28	many	TRBJ2-1	CASSLYVYHPDRRRYNEQFF	TGTGCCAGCAGTTTATACGTATATCATCCTGACAGGCGTCGATACAATGAGCAGTTCTTC
TRBD2	TRBV5-1	many	TRBJ2-7	CASSLDLAGVHEQYF	TGCGCCAGCAGCTTGGATCTAGCGGGAGTCCACGAGCAGTACTTC
.	TRBV2	.	TRBJ2-7	CASSEALRGGEQYF	TGTGCCAGCAGTGAAGCGCTTCGGGGCGGCGAGCAGTACTTC
TRBD1	TRBV29-1	.	TRBJ2-7	CSAGGQGARYEQYF	TGCAGCGCTGGAGGACAGGGGGCAAGGTACGAGCAGTACTTC
.	TRBV7-2	few	TRBJ2-7	CASSLLSGDKILYEQYF	TGTGCCAGCAGCTTACTATCTGGGGACAAGATCCTCTACGAGCAGTACTTC
.	TRBV4-1	.	TRBJ2-7	CASSQGVTSSYEQYF	TGCGCCAGCAGCCAAGGGGTAACTTCTTCCTACGAGCAGTACTTC
TRBD1	TRBV3-1	many	TRBJ1-2	CASSQEGQGRGYTF	TGTGCCAGCAGCCAAGAGGGACAGGGGAGGGGCTACACCTTC
.	TRBV6-1	.	TRBJ2-1	CASRSGQSSYNEQFF	TGTGCCAGCAGATCGGGACAAAGCTCCTACAATGAGCAGTTCTTC
.	TRBV3-1	many	TRBJ2-3	CASSPGAIRTDTQYF	TGTGCCAGCAGCCCAGGGGCTATCCGCACAGATACGCAGTATTTT
TRBD1	TRBV20-1	many	TRBJ1-2	CSASQGDGYTF	TGCAGTGCTTCACAGGGGGATGGCTACACCTTC
.	TRBV7-2	.	TRBJ2-2	CASSLNAAEELFF	TGTGCCAGCAGCTTAAACGCGGCTGAGGAGCTGTTTTTT
.	TRBV11-3	many	TRBJ2-2	CASIGTFNTGELFF	TGTGCCAGCATCGGGACCTTCAACACCGGGGAGCTGTTTTTT
.	TRBV7-8	few	TRBJ2-7	CASGPGGYEQYF	TGTGCCAGCGGGCCTGGGGGCTACGAGCAGTACTTC
.	TRBV5-1	many	TRBJ2-7	CASSLEGNEQYF	TGCGCCAGCAGCTTGGAGGGGAACGAGCAGTACTTC
.	TRBV19	.	TRBJ2-1	CASSVWTANNEQFF	TGTGCCAGTAGTGTGTGGACTGCGAACAATGAGCAGTTCTTC
TRBD1	TRBV30	few	TRBJ1-3	CAWGTGGTGSGNTIYF	TGTGCCTGGGGGACAGGGGGTACGGGCTCTGGAAACACCATATATTTT
.	TRBV28	many	TRBJ2-5	CASRWTPQETQYF	TGTGCCAGCAGATGGACACCCCAAGAGACCCAGTACTTC
.	TRBV20-1	many	TRBJ2-3	CSAHQVPSTDTQYF	TGCAGTGCCCACCAGGTACCGAGCACAGATACGCAGTATTTT
TRBD2	TRBV2	.	TRBJ2-7	CASSEMAGGPNEQYF	TGTGCCAGCAGTGAAATGGCGGGAGGGCCGAACGAGCAGTACTTC
.	TRBV24-1	many	TRBJ1-2	CATSDSRSRDYNYGYTF	TGTGCCACCAGTGATTCGCGGAGCAGGGATTATAACTATGGCTACACCTTC
.	TRBV2	many	TRBJ2-2	CASSTSAANTGELFF	.
.	TRBV6-5	many	TRBJ1-5	CASSTDSRLVNSNQPQHF	TGTGCCAGCAGCACGGACAGCCGATTAGTTAATAGCAATCAGCCCCAGCATTTT